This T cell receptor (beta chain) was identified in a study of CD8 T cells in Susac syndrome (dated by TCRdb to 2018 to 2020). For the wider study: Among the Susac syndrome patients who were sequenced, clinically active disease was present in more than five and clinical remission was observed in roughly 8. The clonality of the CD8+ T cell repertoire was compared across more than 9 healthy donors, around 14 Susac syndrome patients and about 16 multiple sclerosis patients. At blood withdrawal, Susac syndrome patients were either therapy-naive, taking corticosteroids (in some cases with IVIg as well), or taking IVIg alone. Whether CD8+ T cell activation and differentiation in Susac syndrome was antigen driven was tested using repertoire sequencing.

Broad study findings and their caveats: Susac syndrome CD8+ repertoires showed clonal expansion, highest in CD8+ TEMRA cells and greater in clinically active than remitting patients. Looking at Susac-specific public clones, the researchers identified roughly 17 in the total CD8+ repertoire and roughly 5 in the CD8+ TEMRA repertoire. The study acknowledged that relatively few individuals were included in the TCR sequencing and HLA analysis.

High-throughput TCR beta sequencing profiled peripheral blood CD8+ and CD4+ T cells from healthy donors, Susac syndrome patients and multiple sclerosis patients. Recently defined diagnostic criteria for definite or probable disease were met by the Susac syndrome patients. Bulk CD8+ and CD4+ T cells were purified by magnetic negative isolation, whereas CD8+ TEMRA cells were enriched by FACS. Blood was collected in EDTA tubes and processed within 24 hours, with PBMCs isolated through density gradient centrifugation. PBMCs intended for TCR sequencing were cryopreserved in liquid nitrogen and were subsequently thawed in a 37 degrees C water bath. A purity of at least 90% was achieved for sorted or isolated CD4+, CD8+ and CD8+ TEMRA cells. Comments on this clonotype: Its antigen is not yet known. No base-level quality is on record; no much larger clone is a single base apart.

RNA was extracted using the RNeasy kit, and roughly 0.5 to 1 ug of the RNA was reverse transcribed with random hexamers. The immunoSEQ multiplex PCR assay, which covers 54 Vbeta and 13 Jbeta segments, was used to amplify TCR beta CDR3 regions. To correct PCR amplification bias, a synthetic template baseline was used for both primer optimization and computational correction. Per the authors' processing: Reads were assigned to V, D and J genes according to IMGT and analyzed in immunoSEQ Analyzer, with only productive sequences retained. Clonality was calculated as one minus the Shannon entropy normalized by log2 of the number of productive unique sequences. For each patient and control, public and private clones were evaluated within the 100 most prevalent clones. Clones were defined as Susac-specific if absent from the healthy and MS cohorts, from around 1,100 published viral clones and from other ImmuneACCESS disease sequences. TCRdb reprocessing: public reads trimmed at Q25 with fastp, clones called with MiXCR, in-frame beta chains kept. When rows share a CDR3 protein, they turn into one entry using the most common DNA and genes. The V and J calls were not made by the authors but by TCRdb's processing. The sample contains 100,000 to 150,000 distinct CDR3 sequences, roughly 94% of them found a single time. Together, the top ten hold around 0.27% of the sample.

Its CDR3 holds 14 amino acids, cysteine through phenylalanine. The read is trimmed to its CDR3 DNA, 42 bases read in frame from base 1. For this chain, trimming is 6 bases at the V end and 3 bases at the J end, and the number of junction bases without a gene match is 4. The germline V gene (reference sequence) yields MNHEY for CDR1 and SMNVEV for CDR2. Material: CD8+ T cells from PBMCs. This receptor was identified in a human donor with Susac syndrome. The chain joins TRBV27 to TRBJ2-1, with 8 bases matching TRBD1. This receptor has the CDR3 CASSSGTGYNEQFF. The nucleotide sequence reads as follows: TGTGCCAGCAGCTCGGGGACAGGCTACAATGAGCAGTTCTTC.